This T cell receptor beta chain stems from a study of blood T cell repertoires in COVID-19. At the level of the study: From the United States, Italy and Spain came samples of acute and convalescent COVID-19. PBMCs, B-cell-depleted T cells, or T cells were the source of the cDNA or gDNA that made up the material.

This clone was picked up one time. In the authors' workflow: Nucleated cell counts were estimated from reference gene primer amplification. Here immunoSEQ multiplex PCR was the method, and the copy in TCRdb shows in-frame clones only, minus some. V and J calls and clone size are given by that table; D and trimming were obtained from the DNA. The sample includes approximately 430,000 clones, 86% seen only once; the top ten take more than 1.4%. Germline V gene lookup returns CDR1 KGHSH and CDR2 LQKENI. V shed 4 bases and J shed 4 bases, with 19 bases lying between them. The CDR3 has 16 amino acids. This receptor was identified in a woman aged 30 to 39 with active or convalescent COVID-19. The sample comprised peripheral blood. This chain connects TRBV18 to TRBJ1-2; possibly TRBD1 for D (5 bases). The CDR3 DNA reads TGTGCCAGCTCACTCTCGACAGACATTTCGTTCTATGGCTACACCTTC. This sequence encodes CASSLSTDISFYGYTF.